The sequence of this T cell receptor (beta chain) was determined in a study of blood T cell repertoires in COVID-19 (dated by TCRdb to 2019 to 2021). Study-wide context: Collaborator samples came from the United States, Italy and Spain and covered acute and convalescent phases of COVID-19. The samples were drawn from two sources: the first 160 participants of the ongoing ImmuneRACE study, and fewer than 1,500 subjects contributed by 6 global collaborators. The sample metadata nearly always contained a de-identified subject ID, COVID-19 status, age in years and sex. Subjects who had been exposed to COVID-19, were actively infected with it, or had recovered from it provided the deeply sampled blood TCRbeta repertoires that made up the dataset. A freely available public database, intended as a resource for researchers studying the immune response to SARS-CoV-2, is where the repertoires were released. HLA class I and class II types, where available, came from metadata supplied by the sample provider rather than from assay-based typing. The prospective study material was composed of cDNA or gDNA derived from T cells, B-cell-depleted T cells, or PBMCs. The research as a whole found: Clinical and demographic metadata were provided uncurated, with the amount varying by source and participant.

Taken from cysteine to phenylalanine, the CDR3 has 15 residues. The only DNA kept is the CDR3, 45 bases in frame from the first base. Germline trimming: 0 bases from V, 10 bases from J; junction bases outside gene matches: 7. CDR1 and CDR2 were assigned from the germline V gene as MNHNS and SASEGT. For this clone: The target of this receptor is not known. Base qualities are not provided; no much larger clone lies one nucleotide away.

In the prospective study, participants were about 18 to 95 years old, resided in 24 geographic areas of the United States, and were enrolled through a virtual design. In the prospective study, participants were assigned to cohorts based on the clinical history participants reported in a screening survey and a study questionnaire. Recovered participants in ImmuneRACE Cohort 3 were defined by two consecutive negative NP/OP PCR tests, clearance by a healthcare professional, or resolution of symptoms. Mobile phlebotomists in the prospective study collected whole blood, serum and a nasopharyngeal or oropharyngeal swab from every participant. Over a 2-month period, participants in the prospective study had the option of providing additional blood draws and questionnaires. Blood samples from the prospective study were shipped frozen or at room temperature prior to DNA extraction. TCRbeta CDR3 regions were amplified from genomic DNA by means of the immunoSEQ Assay, a bias-controlled multiplex PCR. The paper's processing steps were these. The number of nucleated cells in each sample was estimated by amplification of reference gene primers within the assay. Sequence reads were collapsed and filtered to measure the absolute abundance of every unique TCRbeta CDR3 rearrangement. Productive Simpson clonality was computed per sample as the square root of Simpson's diversity index over productive rearrangements. Entries here come from immuneACCESS through TCRdb and include only in-frame sequences with V and J called. Some clones fail to appear in such tables; in the studies checked, an unresolved V gene covers under half of the shortfall, and the cause of the remainder is unknown. V, J and clone size are taken as reported in that table, and D and trimming were inferred from the DNA itself. The sample table records about 300,000 clones; over 75% of these occur just once. The ten top clones hold 3.5% to 4.5% of the sample.

The TCR sequence derives from a man aged 25 to 40 who had recovered from COVID-19. The chain joins TRBV6-1 to TRBJ2-1; 9 middle bases align to TRBD2. The sequencing sample was made of PBMCs or T cells enriched from blood (not recorded which). In nucleotides, the sequence is TGTGCCAGCAGTGAAGCTAGCGGGAGAAGAGGGGAGCAGTTCTTC. Its translation is CASSEASGRRGEQFF.